The present T cell receptor beta chain was sequenced within a study of response to subunit inactivated influenza vaccine. A single record per CDR3 protein comes from TCRdb applying MiXCR to the RT-PCR reads. This table has over 650,000 distinct CDR3 sequences, around 20% appearing once. This clonotype has only one observation. The origin of this receptor is a man in his fifties or sixties who received an inactivated influenza vaccine. Source: PBMCs from blood, taken around 5 days after vaccination.

CDR3 in amino acids: CASSQVASGRSYEQYF. CDR3 DNA: TGTGCCAGCAGCCAAGTGGCTAGCGGGAGATCGTACGAGCAGTACTTC. V usage is TRBV14 and J usage is TRBJ2-7; the match to TRBD2 covers 10 bases. Germline V gene lookup returns CDR1 SGHDN and CDR2 FVKESK. After removal of 1 base from V and 4 bases from J, the junction contained 7 bases not matched to a gene. The CDR3 has 16 amino acids.